The 18 T cell receptor beta chains listed next were all sequenced from one sample in a study of T cell responses to AZD1222 COVID-19 vaccine. This table comes from immunoSEQ multiplex PCR, and its TCRdb copy is limited to in-frame clones, with some not included. This repertoire shows 95,000 to 110,000 clones, 89% found once; its top ten account for approximately 18%. This sample comprised peripheral blood, obtained on day 0 of AZD1222 vaccination. Source of these receptors: an adult in good health.

The genes are TRBV6-6 and TRBJ2-2, with D unclear. The CDR3 totals 14 residues. The V and J ends lost 7 bases and 4 bases respectively, with 13 bases between them. Germline values: CDR1 MNHNY, CDR2 SVGAGI (reference sequence). For the CDR3, the DNA is TGTGCCAGCATGTGGTCGTCGGGCACCGGGGAGCTGTTTTTT. Translation: CASMWSSGTGELFF.

The chain joins TRBV25-1 to TRBJ1-1; D ambiguous. Trimming removed 2 bases at V and 7 bases at J, with 14 bases between. This CDR3 comprises 14 residues. In germline, CDR1 is MGHDK, CDR2 SYGVNS. In DNA, the CDR3 is TGTGCCAGCAGTGAAAGCTCCGGGAGACGTGAAGCTTTCTTT. This encodes CASSESSGRREAFF. Filled out from reference TRBV25-1 and TRBJ1-1, the complete variable domain reads EADIYQTPRYLVIGTGKKITLECSQTMGHDKMYWYQQDPGMELHLIHYSYGVNSTEKGDLSSESTVSRIRTEHFPLTLESARPSHTSQYLCASSESSGRREAFFGQGTRLTVV.

The chain recombines TRBV5-1 with TRBJ2-2; D is perhaps TRBD1 (7 bases). With 0 bases removed from V and 0 bases from J, the gap between germline ends came to 12 bases. This CDR3 contains 17 residues. Germline lookup yields CDR1 SGHRS and CDR2 YFSETQ. CDR3 in amino acids: CASSLAQGGANTGELFF. The CDR3 region has the DNA TGCGCCAGCAGCTTGGCCCAGGGGGGCGCGAACACCGGGGAGCTGTTTTTT.

J is TRBJ2-1 and V is TRBV12-3 or TRBV12-4; the D gene is possibly TRBD1 (5 bases). The CDR3 runs 13 residues. V was pared by 6 bases and J by 6 bases, with 12 bases between. CDR3 sequence reads: CASSHRQINEQFF. CDR3 in DNA: TGTGCCAGCAGCCACAGACAGATCAATGAGCAGTTCTTC.

The rearrangement uses TRBV5-1 and TRBJ2-3; D is unclear. This CDR3 has 16 residues. V was cut by 4 bases and J by 0 bases, with 15 bases left in between. Germline values: CDR1 SGHRS, CDR2 YFSETQ. The CDR3 DNA is TGCGCCAGCAGCGAACCCCGGAGCGTTAGCACAGATACGCAGTATTTT. Its translation is CASSEPRSVSTDTQYF.

The CDR3 here is CASSQVAGVSQPQHF. The DNA of the CDR3 is TGCGCCAGCAGCCAAGTGGCGGGGGTGAGCCAGCCCCAGCATTTT. The chain uses TRBV4-1 and TRBJ1-5; D perhaps matches TRBD1 (5 bases). The CDR3 is made up of 15 amino acids. Germline CDR1 MGHRA, CDR2 YSYEKL. Trimming removed 1 base from V and 7 bases from J, with 14 bases in between.

The CDR3 DNA sequence: TGTGCCAGTAGTATCGGGGGGAATGAAAAACTGTTTTTT. This gives the protein CASSIGGNEKLFF. This rearrangement joins TRBV19 to TRBJ1-4, with a possible D match to TRBD1 (5 bases). V was clipped by 3 bases and J by 5 bases, with 7 bases between them. Germline V gene lookup returns CDR1 LNHDA and CDR2 SQIVND (reference sequence). The CDR3 runs 13 residues.

CDR3 in DNA: TGTGCCAGCAGCCCTAGGAGGGACAGGGAACTGCAGTTCTTC. It yields the protein CASSPRRDRELQFF. The chain carries TRBV7-8 and TRBJ2-1, with 9 bases identical to TRBD1. Germline-derived CDR1 and CDR2 are SGHVS and FQNEAQ. The length of the CDR3 is 14 residues. The junction had 11 bases not matched to a gene; V was cut back by 5 bases and J by 12 bases.

Only one count was recorded for this clone. The chain combines TRBV9 with TRBJ2-1; the D gene could be TRBD1 or TRBD2 (5 bases each). CDR3 length equals 14 residues. V shed 4 bases and J shed 5 bases, with 13 bases lying between them. Germline V lookup: CDR1 SGDLS, CDR2 YYNGEE. The CDR3 reads CASSPRGGHNEQFF. In DNA form, the CDR3 reads TGTGCCAGCAGCCCACGGGGCGGACACAATGAGCAGTTCTTC. The full variable domain, with the rest looked up from reference TRBV9 and TRBJ2-1, is DSGVTQTPKHLITATGQRVTLRCSPRSGDLSVYWYQQSLDQGLQFLIQYYNGEERAKGNILERFSAQQFPDLHSELNLSSLELGDSALYFCASSPRGGHNEQFFGPGTRLTVL.

This chain uses TRBV28 with TRBJ2-1; a weak D match, TRBD2 (6 bases). This CDR3 comprises 16 residues. From germline, CDR1 is MDHEN and CDR2 SYDVKM. The ends were cut back, 3 bases at V and 4 bases at J, with 16 bases in the middle. The CDR3 region is CASSFQWGVAYNEQFF. The DNA of the CDR3 is TGTGCCAGCAGTTTTCAGTGGGGGGTCGCTTACAATGAGCAGTTCTTC.

The chain uses TRBV4-1 and TRBJ1-1; D is perhaps TRBD1 (5 bases). Per the germline V gene, CDR1 is MGHRA and CDR2 is YSYEKL. V shed 2 bases and J shed 4 bases, with 11 bases lying between them. The CDR3 length is 14 residues. DNA of the CDR3: TGCGCCAGCAGCCAACAGGGTGGTGTCACTGAAGCTTTCTTT. It encodes CASSQQGGVTEAFF.

The V call is TRBV7-2, the J call TRBJ2-3, with D perhaps TRBD1 (6 bases). V was pared by 5 bases and J by 0 bases, with 15 bases between. The CDR3 is 16 amino acids. Germline CDR1 is SGHTA and CDR2 is FQGNSA. The CDR3, as DNA: TGTGCCAGCAGCCTGAGACCCCAGGGGAGCACAGATACGCAGTATTTT. Its protein is CASSLRPQGSTDTQYF. The variable domain in full, completed from reference TRBV7-2 and TRBJ2-3, reads GAGVSQSPSNKVTEKGKDVELRCDPISGHTALYWYRQSLGQGLEFLIYFQGNSAPDKSGLPSDRFSAERTGGSVSTLTIQRTQQEDSAVYLCASSLRPQGSTDTQYFGPGTRLTVL.

The chain has TRBV9 and TRBJ1-2, with D tentatively TRBD1 (5 bases). V was trimmed by 4 bases and J by 6 bases, leaving 13 bases between them. The CDR3 consists of 13 residues. Germline CDR1 and CDR2: SGDLS and YYNGEE. In DNA form, the CDR3 reads TGTGCCAGCAGCCCCGGGACCGTTAATGGCTACACCTTC. Its protein is CASSPGTVNGYTF.

The chain combines TRBV7-2 with TRBJ2-1; the D is unclear. With 7 bases removed from V and 10 bases from J, the gap between germline ends came to 20 bases. The CDR3 runs 14 residues. Germline values: CDR1 SGHTA, CDR2 FQGNSA. CDR3 in amino acids: CASTPFEAIGEQFF. Written as DNA, the CDR3 is TGTGCCAGCACCCCGTTTGAAGCGATAGGAGAGCAGTTCTTC.

V usage is TRBV27 and J usage is TRBJ1-2; 8 bases agree with TRBD1. Per germline, CDR1 MNHEY and CDR2 SMNVEV (reference sequence). The CDR3 runs to 13 residues. The trim removed 3 bases at V and 7 bases at J, leaving 4 bases unmatched. Written as DNA, the CDR3 is TGTGCCAGCAGTTTTGCACAGGGGGGTGGCTACACCTTC. Translated: CASSFAQGGGYTF.

The chain employs TRBV7-9 and TRBJ1-4, with 7 bases lining up with TRBD1. V lost 5 bases and J lost 2; bases outside the gene matches: 2. The germline gives CDR1 SEHNR, CDR2 FQNEAQ (reference sequence). The CDR3 runs to 14 residues. CDR3 DNA sequence: TGTGCCAGCAGCCCAGGGGGGACTAATGAAAAACTGTTTTTT. As protein: CASSPGGTNEKLFF.

The chain links TRBV11-2 to TRBJ2-3; TRBD1 agrees at 7 bases. V dropped 5 bases and J dropped 2; count of bases not matched to a gene: 13. The length of the CDR3 is 17 residues. Looked up from germline, CDR1 is SGHAT and CDR2 is FQNNGV. CDR3 loop: CASSPQGRGIPTDTQYF. CDR3 bases: TGTGCCAGCAGCCCACAGGGCAGGGGGATCCCCACAGATACGCAGTATTTT.

The chain's CDR3 is CASSDAFGRLVGTRDTQYF. The CDR3, as DNA: TGTGCCAGCAGCGACGCTTTTGGGAGACTAGTGGGGACCAGGGATACGCAGTATTTT. V and J are TRBV7-3 and TRBJ2-3; D possibly corresponds to TRBD2 (6 bases). The CDR3 runs to 19 residues. Looked up from germline, CDR1 is SGHTA and CDR2 is FQGTGA. V lost 5 bases and J 6 bases, leaving 30 bases between the germline ends.